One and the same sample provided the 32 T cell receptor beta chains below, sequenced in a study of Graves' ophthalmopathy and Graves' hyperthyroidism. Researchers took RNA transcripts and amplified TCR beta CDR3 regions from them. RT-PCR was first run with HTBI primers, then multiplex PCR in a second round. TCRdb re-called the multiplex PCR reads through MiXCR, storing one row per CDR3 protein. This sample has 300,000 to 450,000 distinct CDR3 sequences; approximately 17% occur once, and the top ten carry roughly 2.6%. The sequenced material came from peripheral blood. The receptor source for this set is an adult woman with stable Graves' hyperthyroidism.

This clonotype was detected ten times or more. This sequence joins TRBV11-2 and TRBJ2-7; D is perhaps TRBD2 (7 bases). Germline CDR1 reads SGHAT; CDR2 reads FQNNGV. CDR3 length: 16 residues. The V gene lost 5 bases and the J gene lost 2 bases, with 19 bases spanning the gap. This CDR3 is CASSHGGQGRAYEQYF. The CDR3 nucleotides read TGTGCCAGCAGCCACGGGGGGCAGGGCCGGGCCTACGAGCAGTACTTC.

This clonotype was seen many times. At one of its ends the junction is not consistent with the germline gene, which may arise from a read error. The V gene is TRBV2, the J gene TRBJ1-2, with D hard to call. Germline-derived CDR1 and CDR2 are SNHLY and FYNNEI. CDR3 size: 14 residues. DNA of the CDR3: TGTGCCAGCAGTGATCGCCGGCTCAACTATGGCCACACCTTC. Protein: CASSDRRLNYGHTF.

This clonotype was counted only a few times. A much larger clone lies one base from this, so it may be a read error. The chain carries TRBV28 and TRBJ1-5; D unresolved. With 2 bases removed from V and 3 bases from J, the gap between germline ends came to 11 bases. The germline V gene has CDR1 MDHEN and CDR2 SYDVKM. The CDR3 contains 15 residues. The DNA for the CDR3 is TGTGCCAGCAGTTTAGCGGACCTTAACAATCAGCCCCAGCATTTT. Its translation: CASSLADLNNQPQHF. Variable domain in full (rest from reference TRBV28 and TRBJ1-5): DVKVTQSSRYLVKRTGEKVFLECVQDMDHENMFWYRQDPGLGLRLIYFSYDVKMKEKGDIPEGYSVSREKKERFSLILESASTNQTSMYLCASSLADLNNQPQHFGDGTRLSIL.

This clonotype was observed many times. CDR3 DNA: TGCAGTGCTAGGGGACTAGAAGCTCACGAGCAGTACTTC. Translated: CSARGLEAHEQYF. The J gene is TRBJ2-7, the V gene TRBV20-1; the match to TRBD2 covers 8 bases. Germline assignment: CDR1 DFQATT and CDR2 SNEGSKA (reference sequence). The CDR3 spans 13 residues. V dropped 3 bases and J dropped 5; count of bases not matched to a gene: 6.

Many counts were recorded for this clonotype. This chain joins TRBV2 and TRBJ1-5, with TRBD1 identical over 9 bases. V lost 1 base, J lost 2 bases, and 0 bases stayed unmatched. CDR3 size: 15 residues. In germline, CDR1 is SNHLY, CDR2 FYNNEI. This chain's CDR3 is CASSEGTGGNQPQHF. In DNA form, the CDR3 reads TGTGCCAGCAGTGAAGGGACAGGGGGCAATCAGCCCCAGCATTTT.

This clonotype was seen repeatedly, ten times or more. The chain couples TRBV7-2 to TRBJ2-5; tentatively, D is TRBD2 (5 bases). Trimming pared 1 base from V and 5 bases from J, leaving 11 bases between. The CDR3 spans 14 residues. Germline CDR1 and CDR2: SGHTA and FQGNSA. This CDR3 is CASSLVGGGETQYF. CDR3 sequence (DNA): TGTGCCAGCAGCTTAGTGGGCGGCGGGGAGACCCAGTACTTC.

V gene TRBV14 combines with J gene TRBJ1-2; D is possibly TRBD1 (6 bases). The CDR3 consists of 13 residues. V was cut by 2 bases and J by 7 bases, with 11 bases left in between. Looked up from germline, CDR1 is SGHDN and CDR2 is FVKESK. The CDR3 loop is CASSQLQTGGYTF. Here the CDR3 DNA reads TGTGCCAGCAGCCAACTACAGACAGGTGGCTACACCTTC.

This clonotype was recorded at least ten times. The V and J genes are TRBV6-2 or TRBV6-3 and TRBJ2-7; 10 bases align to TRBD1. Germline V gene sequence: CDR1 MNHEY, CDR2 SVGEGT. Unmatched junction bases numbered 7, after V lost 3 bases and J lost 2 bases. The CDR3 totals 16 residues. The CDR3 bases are TGTGCCAGCAGTTATGTGGGGACAGGGGTCCCCTACGAGCAGTACTTC. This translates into CASSYVGTGVPYEQYF.

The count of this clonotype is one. CDR3 bases: TGTGCCAGTAGTTCGCAGATCGGGAACGAGCAGTACTTC. It is translated as CASSSQIGNEQYF. V is TRBV19 and J is TRBJ2-7; D may be TRBD2 (5 bases). V was cut by 5 bases and J by 5 bases, with 13 bases left in between. The CDR3 totals 13 residues. Germline loops: CDR1 LNHDA, CDR2 SQIVND (reference sequence). Using reference TRBV19 and TRBJ2-7 for the parts outside the CDR3, the full variable domain is DGGITQSPKYLFRKEGQNVTLSCEQNLNHDAMYWYRQDPGQGLRLIYYSQIVNDFQKGDIAEGYSVSREKKESFPLTVTSAQKNPTAFYLCASSSQIGNEQYFGPGTRLTVT.

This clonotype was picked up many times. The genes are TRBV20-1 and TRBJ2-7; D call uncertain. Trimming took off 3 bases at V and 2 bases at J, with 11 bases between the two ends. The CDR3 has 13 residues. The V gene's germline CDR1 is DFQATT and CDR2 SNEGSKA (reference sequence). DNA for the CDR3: TGCAGTGCTAGCCCGCAGAGAACCTACGAGCAGTACTTC. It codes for CSASPQRTYEQYF.

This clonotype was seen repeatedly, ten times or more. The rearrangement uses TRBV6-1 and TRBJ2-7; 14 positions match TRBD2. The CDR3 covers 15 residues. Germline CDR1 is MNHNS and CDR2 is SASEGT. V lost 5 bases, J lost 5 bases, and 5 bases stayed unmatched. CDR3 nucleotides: TGTGCCAGCAGTCAAGGGACTAGCGGGAGTAACGAGCAGTACTTC. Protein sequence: CASSQGTSGSNEQYF.

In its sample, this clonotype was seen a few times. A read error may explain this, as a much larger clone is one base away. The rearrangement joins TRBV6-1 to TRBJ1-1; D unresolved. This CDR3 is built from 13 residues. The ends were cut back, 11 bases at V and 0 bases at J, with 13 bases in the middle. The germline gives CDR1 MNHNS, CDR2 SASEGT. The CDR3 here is CAGGSQMNTEAFF. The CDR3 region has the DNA TGTGCCGGCGGGTCCCAGATGAACACTGAAGCTTTCTTT.

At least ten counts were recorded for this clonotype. The CDR3 bases are TGCAGTGCTAGAGATCTTGGGGCAGCTCATCAGCCCCAGCATTTT. Its protein is CSARDLGAAHQPQHF. V and J are TRBV20-1 and TRBJ1-5; tentatively, D is TRBD1 (5 bases). Per the germline V gene, CDR1 is DFQATT and CDR2 is SNEGSKA (reference sequence). V lost 0 bases to trimming and J lost 5 bases, with 14 bases between them. The CDR3 runs to 15 residues.

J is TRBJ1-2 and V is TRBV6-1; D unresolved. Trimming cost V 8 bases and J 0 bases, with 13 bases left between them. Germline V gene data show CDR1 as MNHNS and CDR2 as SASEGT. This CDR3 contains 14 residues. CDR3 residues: CASARSKTNYGYTF. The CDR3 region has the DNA TGTGCCAGCGCACGGAGCAAGACTAACTATGGCTACACCTTC.

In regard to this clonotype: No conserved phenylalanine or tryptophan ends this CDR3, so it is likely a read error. CDR3 nucleotide sequence: TGTGCCAGCAGACCTGTCGGAGGGGACGAGCAGTACTAC. This gives the protein CASRPVGGDEQYY. This rearrangement joins TRBV12-3 or TRBV12-4 to TRBJ2-7, with D perhaps TRBD2 (6 bases). V lost 6 bases, J lost 5 bases, and 14 bases lay in between. The CDR3 has 13 residues.

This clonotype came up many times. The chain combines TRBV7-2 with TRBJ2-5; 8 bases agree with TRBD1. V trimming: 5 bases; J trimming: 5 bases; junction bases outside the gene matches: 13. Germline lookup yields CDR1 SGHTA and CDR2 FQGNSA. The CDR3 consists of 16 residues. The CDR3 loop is CASSPRTGRSRETQYF. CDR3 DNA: TGTGCCAGCAGCCCCCGGACAGGGAGATCTAGGGAGACCCAGTACTTC.

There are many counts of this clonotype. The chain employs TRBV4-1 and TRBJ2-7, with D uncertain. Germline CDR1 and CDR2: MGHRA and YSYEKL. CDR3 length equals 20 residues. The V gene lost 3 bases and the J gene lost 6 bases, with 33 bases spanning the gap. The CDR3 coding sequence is TGCGCCAGCAGCCAGTTTTCGTCACGGAAGTTTGCTGCTCGGAAGGGCGAGCAGTACTTC. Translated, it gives CASSQFSSRKFAARKGEQYF.

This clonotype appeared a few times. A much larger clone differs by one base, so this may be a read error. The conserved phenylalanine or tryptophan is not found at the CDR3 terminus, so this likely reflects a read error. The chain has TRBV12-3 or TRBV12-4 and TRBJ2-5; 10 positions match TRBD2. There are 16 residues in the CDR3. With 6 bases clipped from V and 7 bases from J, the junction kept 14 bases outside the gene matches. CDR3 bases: TGTGCCAGCAGAGCGGCCGGGACTAGCGTTGAGGGGACCCAGTACCTC. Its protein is CASRAAGTSVEGTQYL.

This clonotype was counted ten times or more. The CDR3 region is CASSLSAGGVYEQYF. In DNA form, the CDR3 reads TGTGCCAGCAGCTTGTCGGCAGGTGGGGTCTACGAGCAGTACTTC. The chain has TRBV7-2 and TRBJ2-7; D ambiguous. CDR3 size: 15 residues. Per germline, CDR1 SGHTA and CDR2 FQGNSA. The germline V and J ends were trimmed by 3 bases and 3 bases, with 15 bases remaining between them.

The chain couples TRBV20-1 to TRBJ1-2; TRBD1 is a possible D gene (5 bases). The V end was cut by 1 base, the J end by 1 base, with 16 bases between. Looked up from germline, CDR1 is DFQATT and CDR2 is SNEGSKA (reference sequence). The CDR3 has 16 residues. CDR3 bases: TGCAGTGCTAGAGCTCGGCGGGCAGGGAGTAACTATGGCTACACCTTC. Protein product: CSARARRAGSNYGYTF.

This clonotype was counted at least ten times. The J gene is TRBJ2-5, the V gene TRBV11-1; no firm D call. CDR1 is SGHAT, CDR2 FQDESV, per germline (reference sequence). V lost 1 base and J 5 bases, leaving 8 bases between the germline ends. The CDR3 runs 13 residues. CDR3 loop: CASSLGWIETQYF. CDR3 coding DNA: TGTGCCAGCAGCTTAGGATGGATCGAGACCCAGTACTTC.

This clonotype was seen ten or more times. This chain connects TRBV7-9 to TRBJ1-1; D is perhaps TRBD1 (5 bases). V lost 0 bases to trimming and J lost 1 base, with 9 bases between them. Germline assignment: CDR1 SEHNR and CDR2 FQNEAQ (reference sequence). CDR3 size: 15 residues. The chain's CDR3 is CASSLASGRNTEAFF. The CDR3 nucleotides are TGTGCCAGCAGCTTAGCCTCAGGGAGGAACACTGAAGCTTTCTTT. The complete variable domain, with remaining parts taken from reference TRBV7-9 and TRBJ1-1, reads DTGVSQNPRHKITKRGQNVTFRCDPISEHNRLYWYRQTLGQGPEFLTYFQNEAQLEKSRLLSDRFSAERPKGSFSTLEIQRTEQGDSAMYLCASSLASGRNTEAFFGQGTRLTVV.

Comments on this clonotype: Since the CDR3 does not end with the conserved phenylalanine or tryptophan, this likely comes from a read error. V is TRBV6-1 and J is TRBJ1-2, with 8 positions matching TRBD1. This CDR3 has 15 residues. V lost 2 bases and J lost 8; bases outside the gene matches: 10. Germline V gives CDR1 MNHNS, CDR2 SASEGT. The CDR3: CASSEKPDRGWGYTV. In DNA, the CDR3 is TGTGCCAGCAGTGAAAAACCTGACAGGGGCTGGGGCTACACCGTG.

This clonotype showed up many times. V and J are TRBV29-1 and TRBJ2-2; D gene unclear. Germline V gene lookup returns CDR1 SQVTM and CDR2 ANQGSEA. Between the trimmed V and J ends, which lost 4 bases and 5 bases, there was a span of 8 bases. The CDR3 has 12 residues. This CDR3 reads CSVGLPTGELFF. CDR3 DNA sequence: TGCAGCGTTGGGCTGCCTACCGGGGAGCTGTTTTTT.

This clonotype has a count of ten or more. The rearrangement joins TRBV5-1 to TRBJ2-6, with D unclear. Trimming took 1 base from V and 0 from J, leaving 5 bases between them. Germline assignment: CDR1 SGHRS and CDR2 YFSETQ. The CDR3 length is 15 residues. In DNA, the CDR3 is TGCGCCAGCAGCTTGCTGAGCTCTGGGGCCAACGTCCTGACTTTC. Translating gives CASSLLSSGANVLTF.

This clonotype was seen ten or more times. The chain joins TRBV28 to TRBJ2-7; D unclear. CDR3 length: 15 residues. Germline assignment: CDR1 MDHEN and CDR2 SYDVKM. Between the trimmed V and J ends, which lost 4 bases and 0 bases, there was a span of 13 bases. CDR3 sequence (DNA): TGTGCCAGCAGTTCGAGCCCGGGTTACTCCTACGAGCAGTACTTC. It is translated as CASSSSPGYSYEQYF.

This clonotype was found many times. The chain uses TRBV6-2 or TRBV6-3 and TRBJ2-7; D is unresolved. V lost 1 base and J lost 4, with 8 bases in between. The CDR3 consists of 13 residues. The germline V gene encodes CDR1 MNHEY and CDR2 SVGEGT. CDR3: CASSYLGLYEQYF. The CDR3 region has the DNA TGTGCCAGCAGTTACTTGGGGTTATACGAGCAGTACTTC.

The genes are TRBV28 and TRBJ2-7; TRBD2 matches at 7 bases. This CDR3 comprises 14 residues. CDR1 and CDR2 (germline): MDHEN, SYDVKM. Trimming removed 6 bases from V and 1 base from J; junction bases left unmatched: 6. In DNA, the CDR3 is TGTGCCAGCAGGGGGACTACCCCTTCCTACGAGCAGTACTTC. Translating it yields CASRGTTPSYEQYF.

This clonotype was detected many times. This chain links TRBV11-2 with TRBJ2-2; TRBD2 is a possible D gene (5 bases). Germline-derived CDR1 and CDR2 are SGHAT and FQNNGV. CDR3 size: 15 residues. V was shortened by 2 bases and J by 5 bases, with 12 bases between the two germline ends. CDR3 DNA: TGTGCCAGCAGCTTAATTGCGGGTCTTACCGGGGAGCTGTTTTTT. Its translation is CASSLIAGLTGELFF.

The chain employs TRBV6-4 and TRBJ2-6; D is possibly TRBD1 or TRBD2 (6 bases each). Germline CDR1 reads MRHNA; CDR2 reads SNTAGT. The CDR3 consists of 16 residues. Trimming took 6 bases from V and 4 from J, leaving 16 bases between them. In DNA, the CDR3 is TGTGCCAGCAGAGGAGGGGACAAACCCGGGGCCAACGTCCTGACTTTC. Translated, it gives CASRGGDKPGANVLTF.

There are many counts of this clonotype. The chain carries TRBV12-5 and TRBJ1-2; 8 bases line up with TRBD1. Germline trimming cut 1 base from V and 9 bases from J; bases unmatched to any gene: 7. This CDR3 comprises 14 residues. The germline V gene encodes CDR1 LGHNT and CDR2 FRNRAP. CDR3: CASGLATGDVRYTF. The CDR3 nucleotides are TGTGCTAGTGGTTTGGCGACAGGGGACGTGCGCTACACCTTC. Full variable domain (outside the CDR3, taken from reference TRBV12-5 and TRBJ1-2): DARVTQTPRHKVTEMGQEVTMRCQPILGHNTVFWYRQTMMQGLELLAYFRNRAPLDDSGMPKDRFSAEMPDATLATLKIQPSEPRDSAVYFCASGLATGDVRYTFGSGTRLTVV.

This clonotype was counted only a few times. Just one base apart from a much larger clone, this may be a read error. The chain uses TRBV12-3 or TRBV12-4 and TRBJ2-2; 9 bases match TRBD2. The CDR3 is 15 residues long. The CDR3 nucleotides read TGTGCCAGCAGTCCTAGGACTAGCGACACCGGGGAGCTGTGTTTT. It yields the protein CASSPRTSDTGELCF.